Sequencing of this T cell receptor (beta chain) was carried out in a study of blood T cell repertoires in COVID-19 (TCRdb year 2020). Turning to the overall study: Samples covering the acute and convalescent phases of COVID-19 were provided by collaborators in the United States, Italy and Spain. The material from the prospective study consisted of cDNA or gDNA derived from T cells, B-cell-depleted T cells, or PBMCs. Subjects who had been exposed to COVID-19, were actively infected with it, or had recovered from it provided the deeply sampled blood TCRbeta repertoires that made up the dataset. The repertoires were released in a freely available public database meant as a resource for research on the immune response to SARS-CoV-2. Samples were obtained from the ongoing ImmuneRACE study (first 160 participants) and from 1,000 to 1,500 subjects provided by 6 global collaborators. A de-identified subject ID, COVID-19 status, age in years and sex were almost always included in the sample metadata. HLA class I and class II types, where available, came from metadata supplied by the sample provider rather than from assay-based typing.

General conclusions and limits of the study: The amount of clinical and demographic metadata varied by source and participant and was provided uncurated.

V and J are truncated by 6 bases and 3 bases respectively, leaving an intervening sequence of 11 bases. According to the germline V gene, CDR1 reads SNHLY and CDR2 reads FYNNEI. From its cysteine to its phenylalanine, the CDR3 spans 14 amino acids. Of the read, only the CDR3 DNA is kept; its 42 bases are in frame from base 1. The collaborating institutions used their own protocols to collect whole blood in K2EDTA tubes. For TCRbeta analysis, collaborators shipped samples in one of three forms: frozen whole blood, isolated PBMCs, or DNA extracted from either of those sample types. Turning to this clone: The specificity of this receptor is unknown. No base-level quality is on record; no much larger clone is a single base apart.

The immunoSEQ Assay, a bias-controlled multiplex PCR, was used to amplify TCRbeta CDR3 regions from genomic DNA. The original pipeline was this. The number of nucleated cells in each sample was estimated by amplification of reference gene primers within the assay. To quantify the absolute abundance of each unique TCRbeta CDR3 rearrangement, sequence reads were collapsed and filtered. For each sample, productive Simpson clonality was calculated as the square root of Simpson's diversity index across productive rearrangements. TCRdb mirrors the immuneACCESS table, restricted to in-frame sequences. Some clones are absent from its copies; in checked studies, under half trace to an unresolved V gene, and the reason for the others is unknown. The V and J calls and clone size come from that table; D and trimming were worked out from the DNA. The sample data list 70,000 to 95,000 clones, and roughly 88% of these were observed just once. The ten largest clonotypes hold 5.5% to 7.5% of the sample.

The rearranged chain carries TRBV2 and TRBJ1-4; TRBD1 might be the D gene, on 5 matching bases. Sequenced input: peripheral blood. The receptor was isolated from a man between 65 and 85 years old with acute or convalescent COVID-19. The bases read TGTGCCAGCAGCCGGGGCGGGGCTAATGAAAAACTGTTTTTT. This translates into CASSRGGANEKLFF.